The clone carrying this T cell receptor (beta chain) was picked up a small number of times. This CDR3 is 16 amino acids long. The V gene lost 0 bases and the J gene lost 6 bases, with 16 bases spanning the gap. Germline CDR1 and CDR2: SGHRS and YFSETQ. The sample is drawn from a study of T cells after yellow fever vaccination. TCRdb redid the calling of the 5' RACE reads with MiXCR, one entry per CDR3 protein. The profile shows roughly 160,000 distinct CDR3 sequences, around 9.7% of them singletons. The sample was CD8+ T cells sorted from PBMCs, taken 45 days after the yellow fever booster vaccination. This receptor was obtained from a man younger than 35 who received the YFV17D yellow fever vaccine. The genes are TRBV5-1 and TRBJ2-1; D uncertain. The CDR3 region is CASSLATNKRINEQFF. CDR3 coding DNA: TGCGCCAGCAGCTTGGCCACCAACAAACGTATCAATGAGCAGTTCTTC.